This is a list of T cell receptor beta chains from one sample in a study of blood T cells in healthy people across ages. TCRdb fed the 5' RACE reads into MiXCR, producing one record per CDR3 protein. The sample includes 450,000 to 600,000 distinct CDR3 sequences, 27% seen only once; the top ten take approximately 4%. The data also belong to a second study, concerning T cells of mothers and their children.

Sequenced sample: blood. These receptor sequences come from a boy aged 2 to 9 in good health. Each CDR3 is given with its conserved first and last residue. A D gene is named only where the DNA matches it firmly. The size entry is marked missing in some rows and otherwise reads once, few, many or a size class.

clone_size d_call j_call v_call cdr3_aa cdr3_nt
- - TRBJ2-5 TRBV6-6 CASSYYRGRWETQYF TGTGCCAGCAGTTACTACCGGGGGCGGTGGGAGACCCAGTACTTC
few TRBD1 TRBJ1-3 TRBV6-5 CASSYSSEGAAGNTIYF TGTGCCAGCAGTTACTCGAGTGAGGGGGCGGCCGGAAACACCATATATTTT
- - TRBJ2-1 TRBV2 CASSEEWGAHNEQFF TGTGCCAGCAGTGAAGAGTGGGGGGCCCACAATGAGCAGTTCTTC
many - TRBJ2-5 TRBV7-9 CASSFDRDQETQYF TGTGCCAGCAGCTTCGACAGAGACCAAGAGACCCAGTACTTC
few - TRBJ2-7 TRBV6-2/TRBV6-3 CASRQRYEQYF TGTGCCAGCAGGCAGAGATACGAGCAGTACTTC
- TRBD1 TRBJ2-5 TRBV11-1 CASSFRQGRYQETQYF TGTGCCAGCAGCTTCCGACAGGGGAGGTACCAAGAGACCCAGTACTTC
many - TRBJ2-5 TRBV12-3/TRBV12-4 CASSFSETQYF TGTGCCAGCAGTTTTTCAGAGACCCAGTACTTC
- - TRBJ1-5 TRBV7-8 CASSLERVQPQHF TGTGCCAGCAGCTTAGAGAGGGTACAGCCCCAGCATTTT
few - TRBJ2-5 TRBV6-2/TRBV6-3 CASRAGLNQETQYF TGTGCCAGCAGGGCGGGACTCAACCAAGAGACCCAGTACTTC
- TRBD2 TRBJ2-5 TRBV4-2 CASSQDLLAGGETQYF TGTGCCAGCAGCCAAGACCTACTAGCGGGGGGGGAGACCCAGTACTTC
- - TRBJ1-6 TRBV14 CAGSQARGSYNSPLHF TGTGCCGGCAGCCAAGCGAGGGGCTCCTATAATTCACCCCTCCACTTT
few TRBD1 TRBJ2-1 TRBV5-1 CASSLLRQGTNEQFF TGCGCCAGCAGCTTGTTGCGACAGGGAACCAATGAGCAGTTCTTC
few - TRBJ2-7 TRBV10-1 CASSELLGEQYF TGCGCCAGCAGTGAGTTGCTCGGCGAGCAGTACTTC